This T cell receptor beta chain is drawn from a study of cytomegalovirus exposure and HLA in healthy donors. Study at large: Around 85 million unique TCR sequences came from HLA-typed donors in an early release.

Use of 60 Vbeta and 13 Jbeta primers characterized the PCR. Sequencing used immunoSEQ multiplex PCR; TCRdb keeps in-frame clones, though not all of them. The repertoire consists of some 110,000 clones, with around 76% occurring once and the leading ten covering around 16%. The sequence was collected from a man aged 50-60 years in good health and CMV-seropositive. Sequenced input: PBMCs.

As DNA, the CDR3 is TGCGCCAGCAGCCCTGCAGGCCTTGGGGGGGTGAAGACCCAGTACTTC. Translation: CASSPAGLGGVKTQYF. The rearrangement uses TRBV5-1 and TRBJ2-5; 7 bases are a match to TRBD2. Germline-derived CDR1 and CDR2 are SGHRS and YFSETQ. Germline trimming cut 4 bases from V and 6 bases from J; bases unmatched to any gene: 15. The CDR3 extends over 16 amino acids.